The subject of this entry is one T cell receptor (beta chain). This clone was counted between two and nine times. Its antigen is not yet known. No quality values exist for individual bases; no much larger clone is one base distant. The record originates from a study of OX40 agonist ivuxolimab in advanced cancers. For the study in its entirety: Ivuxolimab was a fully human IgG2 agonistic monoclonal antibody targeting the costimulatory receptor OX40 (CD134). Intravenous ivuxolimab was administered to patients every 2 weeks at six dose levels: 0.01, 0.1, 0.3, 1.5, 3 and 10 mg/kg. Of the roughly 52 patients in dose escalation, 19 had hepatocellular carcinoma, some 15 had melanoma, 9 had renal cell carcinoma and 9 had head and neck cancer. In the dose-escalation cohort, around four fifths of patients were male, and the mean age was roughly 60 years with a range of roughly 23 to 90. Patients were allowed to have had prior anti-PD-1, anti-PD-L1 or anti-CTLA-4 therapy, and 40% to 45% of the dose-escalation patients had been treated with checkpoint inhibitors. Partial responses were achieved by three dose-escalation patients, of whom one had hepatocellular carcinoma and two had cutaneous melanoma. The purpose of peripheral TCRbeta sequencing was to test whether ivuxolimab changed TCR sequence diversity and led to clonal T-cell expansion. The paper describes the monotherapy dose-escalation part (N of about 54 patients) of the phase I trial of ivuxolimab.

For sequencing of the TCRbeta CDR3 region, genomic DNA was extracted from the sorted cells. The immunoSEQ Assay was used for sequencing of TCRbeta CDR3 regions. Sourced from immuneACCESS, this table was stored by TCRdb with only in-frame sequences that have V and J called. A share of the clones is absent; for the studies checked, an unresolved V gene accounts for under half, and the remainder has no known explanation. Within this sample are approximately 49,000 clones, with roughly 85% of them counted one time only. In total, the top ten clones hold 20% of the sample. Taken from cysteine to phenylalanine, the CDR3 has 14 residues. CDR3 DNA only is kept here, 42 bases in frame from base 1. V lost 1 base and J lost 6 bases; the stretch between them is 10 bases long. The germline V gene provides CDR1 SGHVS and CDR2 FNYEAQ. The investigation overall reported the following: Partial responders in the 0.1-3.0 mg/kg groups had among the lowest normalized peripheral clonal expansion, especially among CD8+ T cells. The antigen specificity of the clonally expanded peripheral T cells was not determined. After ivuxolimab, expanded clones were on average more numerous among CD8+ T cells than among CD4+ T cells. At doses from 0.1 to 3.0 mg/kg, clonal expansion was seen in both CD4+ and CD8+ blood T cells between baseline and week 6. Low levels of normalized T-cell clonal expansion were also seen in some patients who did not respond.

Patients with autoimmune disease history or receiving systemic immunosuppression were excluded from the trial. Peripheral blood for TCR sequencing was collected from all dose cohorts at baseline, on cycle 4 day 1, and on cycle 7 day 1. Samples came from an open-label, multicenter, first-in-human phase I dose-escalation trial of ivuxolimab. The trial enrolled adults with locally advanced or metastatic head and neck squamous cell, hepatocellular, melanoma or renal cell carcinoma. Before TCR sequencing, CD4+ and CD8+ T cells were separately sorted from peripheral blood. The sample here was CD4+ or CD8+ T cells sorted from blood, taken in a trial of the OX40 agonist ivuxolimab. The rearranged chain carries TRBV7-6 and TRBJ1-5; the D gene assignment is ambiguous. The TCR was taken from an adult with an advanced solid tumor such as melanoma, head and neck, liver or kidney cancer. The nucleotide sequence reads as follows: TGTGCCAGCAGCTTAGGGGGATACACTCAGCCCCAGCATTTT. The translation is CASSLGGYTQPQHF.